This entry features one T cell receptor beta chain sequence. Sequencing used immunoSEQ v3. Generated by immunoSEQ multiplex PCR, the TCRdb table keeps only in-frame clones and is missing some. The sample includes 30,000 to 45,000 clones, around 79% of them seen just once. This entry comes from a study of TIL therapy for anti-PD-1-resistant metastatic lung cancer. The overall study: Median tumor PD-L1 proportion score was 5% to 7%. Median tumor mutation burden was about 1.5 mutations per megabase.

Time point defined: pre-treatment sample, taken before nivolumab and TIL therapy. Patients were adults with stage 4 NSCLC. The CDR3 has 13 residues. The V gene lost 1 base and the J gene lost 7 bases, with 10 bases spanning the gap. The V gene's germline CDR1 is LNHDA and CDR2 SQIVND (reference sequence). V is TRBV19 and J is TRBJ1-1; D might be TRBD1 (5 bases). The TCR sequence derives from a person between 25 and 79 years old with non-small cell lung cancer. This material consisted of blood, taken at baseline. DNA for the CDR3: TGTGCCAGTAGTATAGTGGGACGGAGTGAAGCTTTCTTT. It specifies CASSIVGRSEAFF.